Below are 21 T cell receptor beta chains sequenced from a single sample in a study of shared clonotypes between healthy human individuals. Some clones are missing from TCRdb's copy, which holds only in-frame ones; the method was immunoSEQ multiplex PCR. Among roughly 660,000 clones listed, 90% were seen once. The sample taken for sequencing was memory CD8+ T cells from PBMCs. Sample subset: CD45RO+ cells pooled with CCR7-negative TemRA cells. The receptors originated from a young man in good health. Some clones in this sample may be carry-over from other donors' samples.

The chain joins TRBV19 to TRBJ1-5, with TRBD1 matching over 7 bases. Trimming took 4 bases from V and 3 from J; bases not matched to a gene: 9. Germline values: CDR1 LNHDA, CDR2 SQIVND (reference sequence). CDR3 length: 16 residues. The CDR3 protein is CASSTVQGWANQPQHF. The CDR3 nucleotides are TGTGCCAGTAGTACCGTACAGGGGTGGGCCAATCAGCCCCAGCATTTT. The whole variable domain, filled in from reference TRBV19 and TRBJ1-5, reads DGGITQSPKYLFRKEGQNVTLSCEQNLNHDAMYWYRQDPGQGLRLIYYSQIVNDFQKGDIAEGYSVSREKKESFPLTVTSAQKNPTAFYLCASSTVQGWANQPQHFGDGTRLSIL.

The V and J genes are TRBV30 and TRBJ2-7; D may be TRBD2 (6 bases). Germline V gives CDR1 GTSNPN, CDR2 SVGIG (reference sequence). CDR3 length: 14 amino acids. V was cut by 0 bases and J by 5 bases, with 14 bases left in between. The CDR3 loop is CAWSVGAGLDEQYF. The DNA for the CDR3 is TGTGCCTGGAGTGTAGGTGCGGGGCTGGACGAGCAGTACTTC.

The CDR3 protein is CASSFFKPGTPSYEQYF. Written as DNA, the CDR3 is TGTGCCAGCAGCTTTTTCAAACCCGGGACCCCTTCCTACGAGCAGTACTTC. J is TRBJ2-7 and V is TRBV7-9; D may match TRBD1 or TRBD2 (5 bases each). This CDR3 contains 17 residues. CDR1 is SEHNR and CDR2 is FQNEAQ in the germline V gene (reference sequence). Deletions cut 3 bases from V and 1 base from J, with 19 bases between.

This clone was seen a handful of times. V usage is TRBV7-2 and J usage is TRBJ2-1; 14 bases fit TRBD2. From germline, CDR1 is SGHTA and CDR2 FQGNSA. Trimming at V came to 5 bases and at J to 14 bases, leaving 11 bases not matched to a gene. This CDR3 has 15 residues. The CDR3 protein is CASSPRGTSGGRKFF. The CDR3 coding sequence is TGTGCCAGCAGCCCCCGGGGGACTAGCGGGGGCCGTAAGTTCTTC.

In the case of this clone: The sample has other DNA sequences that encode this CDR3 too. The chain uses TRBV11-2 and TRBJ2-7; the D is unclear. There are 12 residues in the CDR3. Germline V lookup: CDR1 SGHAT, CDR2 FQNNGV. V dropped 1 base and J dropped 5 bases, with 6 bases sitting between them. The DNA of the CDR3 is TGTGCCAGCAGCTTAGGGGTACACGAGCAGTACTTC. It is translated as CASSLGVHEQYF.

The chain recombines TRBV13 with TRBJ2-7; D could derive from TRBD1 or TRBD2 (5 bases each). V was shortened by 1 base and J by 1 base, with 14 bases between the two germline ends. The germline gives CDR1 PRHDT, CDR2 FYEKMQ (reference sequence). There are 16 residues in the CDR3. The CDR3 loop is CASSLVEGRKSYEQYF. As DNA, the CDR3 is TGTGCCAGCAGCTTAGTCGAGGGGCGGAAGTCCTACGAGCAGTACTTC.

The CDR3, as DNA: TGTGCCAGCAGCTTGGGGGTGAGCACTGAAGCTTTCTTT. Protein sequence: CASSLGVSTEAFF. The rearrangement joins TRBV5-6 to TRBJ1-1; D is uncertain. The CDR3 has 13 residues. Germline CDR1 is SGHDT and CDR2 is YYEEEE. V was pared by 0 bases and J by 4 bases, with 7 bases between.

In the case of this clone: Other DNA sequences from this sample encode an identical CDR3 as well. The chain employs TRBV7-8 and TRBJ2-7, with no clear D. Germline CDR1 SGHVS, CDR2 FQNEAQ. The CDR3 totals 11 residues. Trimming pared 5 bases from V and 4 bases from J, leaving 6 bases between. CDR3 bases: TGTGCCAGCAGCCCATCGTACGAGCAGTACTTC. This codes for CASSPSYEQYF.

The V gene is TRBV4-1, the J gene TRBJ2-2, with D unresolved. CDR3 length: 14 amino acids. Germline lookup yields CDR1 MGHRA and CDR2 YSYEKL. Between the trimmed V and J ends, which lost 1 base and 6 bases, there was a span of 9 bases. The CDR3 region has the DNA TGCGCCAGCAGCCAAGGAAGTGGTGCCGGGGAGCTGTTTTTT. Amino acids: CASSQGSGAGELFF.

The chain uses TRBV5-4 and TRBJ1-2, with no clear D. This CDR3 is 14 amino acids long. Germline values: CDR1 SGHNT, CDR2 YYREEE (reference sequence). V lost 4 bases and J lost 5, with 15 bases in between. The CDR3 protein is CASSETTPAYGYTF. In DNA form, the CDR3 reads TGTGCCAGCAGCGAAACAACCCCGGCTTATGGCTACACCTTC.

The chain employs TRBV6-4 and TRBJ1-2, with D perhaps matching TRBD1 (5 bases). Germline CDR1 MRHNA, CDR2 SNTAGT. V lost 4 bases and J 4 bases, leaving 19 bases between the germline ends. This CDR3 has 16 amino acids. The CDR3 nucleotides are TGTGCCAGCAGTGCAAATCGGGGCCGAAAGGGCTATGGCTACACCTTC. Protein: CASSANRGRKGYGYTF.

The J gene is TRBJ2-3, the V gene TRBV9; no clear D. V was cut by 7 bases and J by 2 bases, with 5 bases left in between. CDR1 and CDR2 from the germline V gene are SGDLS and YYNGEE. This CDR3 has 11 residues. CDR3 sequence reads: CASGITDTQYF. As DNA, the CDR3 is TGTGCCAGCGGAATCACAGATACGCAGTATTTT.

This rearrangement joins TRBV25-1 to TRBJ2-1, with D hard to call. There are 14 residues in the CDR3. V was pared by 6 bases and J by 8 bases, with 17 bases between. Germline V CDR1 and CDR2: MGHDK, SYGVNS. The CDR3 region has the DNA TGTGCCAGCAGGGGCCGTTATTCCCCCGATGAGCAGTTCTTC. Its protein product is CASRGRYSPDEQFF.

The rearrangement uses TRBV6-5 and TRBJ2-2, with a weak D call TRBD2 (6 bases). The CDR3 runs 14 residues. CDR1 is MNHEY, CDR2 SVGAGI, per germline. V was shortened by 2 bases and J by 7 bases, with 11 bases between the two germline ends. This CDR3 is CASSYRGEGGELFF. The DNA for the CDR3 is TGTGCCAGCAGTTACCGCGGGGAAGGCGGGGAGCTGTTTTTT.

This chain connects TRBV7-9 to TRBJ2-1; the match to TRBD2 covers 14 bases. The CDR3 loop spans 16 amino acids. Germline CDR1 and CDR2: SEHNR and FQNEAQ (reference sequence). The V gene end was trimmed by 3 bases and the J gene end by 8 bases; junction bases not matched to a gene: 6. CDR3 nucleotide sequence: TGTGCCAGCAGCTTCGGGACTAGCGGGAGTAACTATGAGCAGTTCTTC. This sequence encodes CASSFGTSGSNYEQFF.

The DNA of the CDR3 is TGTGCCAGCAAGGTCCCTAGCGGGATCACAGATACGCAGTATTTT. Residues: CASKVPSGITDTQYF. The chain is built from TRBV2 and TRBJ2-3; 9 bases match TRBD2. The CDR3 length is 15 residues. Trimming at V came to 7 bases and at J to 2 bases, leaving 7 bases not matched to a gene. Germline values: CDR1 SNHLY, CDR2 FYNNEI.

The rearrangement links TRBV4-1 to TRBJ2-7; 7 bases agree with TRBD1. The CDR3 runs to 17 residues. The junction had 10 bases not matched to a gene; V was cut back by 2 bases and J by 0 bases. The germline CDR1 and CDR2 sequences are MGHRA and YSYEKL. The CDR3 loop reads CASSQRTGAFNSYEQYF. The CDR3 region has the DNA TGCGCCAGCAGCCAAAGGACAGGCGCCTTCAACTCCTACGAGCAGTACTTC.

This clone showed up just once. The chain links TRBV9 to TRBJ2-4, with D tentatively TRBD1 (5 bases). V lost 5 bases, J lost 7 bases, and 10 bases lay in between. This CDR3 has 12 residues. Germline V gene sequence: CDR1 SGDLS, CDR2 YYNGEE. Here the CDR3 reads CASSGAGNIQYF. The CDR3 DNA sequence: TGTGCCAGCAGTGGGGCCGGGAACATTCAGTACTTC.

This clone was seen only once. This chain links TRBV28 with TRBJ2-3; the D gene is possibly TRBD1 (6 bases). In germline, CDR1 is MDHEN, CDR2 SYDVKM. The ends were cut back, 5 bases at V and 6 bases at J, with 15 bases in the middle. This CDR3 has 14 residues. CDR3 region: CASSAGTRGDTQYF. CDR3 nucleotides: TGTGCCAGCAGTGCCGGGACACGCGGCGATACGCAGTATTTT.

The chain joins TRBV6-1 to TRBJ2-7, with TRBD1 matching 8 bases. Per germline, CDR1 MNHNS and CDR2 SASEGT. Losses at the gene ends were 4 bases for V and 6 bases for J; bases not matched to a gene: 2. This CDR3 has 12 residues. The CDR3 region is CASSVRGREQYF. DNA for the CDR3: TGTGCCAGCAGTGTCAGGGGGCGCGAGCAGTACTTC.

V and J are TRBV19 and TRBJ2-1, with D perhaps TRBD1 (5 bases). The germline CDR1 and CDR2 sequences are LNHDA and SQIVND (reference sequence). Trimming took off 1 base at V and 7 bases at J, with 14 bases between the two ends. This CDR3 comprises 15 residues. The CDR3 here is CASSIGSLPGNEQFF. In nucleotides, the CDR3 is TGTGCCAGTAGTATAGGTAGCCTCCCAGGGAATGAGCAGTTCTTC.